This T cell receptor (beta chain) was sequenced in a study of Ad26.COV2.S vaccination and SARS-CoV-2 variants. Study-wide findings and caveats: Compared with placebo recipients, vaccine recipients had higher spike-specific TCR breadth. Researchers cautioned that TCR breadth and depth analyses may have underestimated total T cell responses.

Sample treatment: some 20 received Ad26.COV2.S at low or high dose, single or two shots; several received placebo; per-sample allocation not given. Collection of the samples took place on day 63 after the first injection of vaccine or placebo. Ad26 vector vaccine expressed Wuhan-strain SARS-CoV-2 spike. In this sample, this clone turned up once. Its antigen remains unidentified. The method was immunoSEQ multiplex PCR; TCRdb's version includes in-frame clones alone and lacks a portion of them. The data hold more than 400,000 clones, with about 90% observed a single time. The sequencing here drew on peripheral blood, taken in a trial of Ad26.COV2.S vaccine versus placebo. The receptor was derived from a person between 18 and 65 years old who received the Ad26.COV2.S COVID-19 vaccine or a placebo.

The CDR3 protein is CASSTSGRGADTQYF. DNA for the CDR3: TGTGCCAGCAGCACTAGCGGGAGAGGTGCAGATACGCAGTATTTT. This sequence joins TRBV9 and TRBJ2-3, with 11 bases fitting TRBD2. With 4 bases clipped from V and 4 bases from J, the junction kept 5 bases outside the gene matches. Germline CDR1 is SGDLS and CDR2 is YYNGEE. This CDR3 has 15 amino acids.